This passage covers 12 T cell receptor beta chains from one sample sequenced in a study of T-cell reconstitution after alpha-beta-depleted transplantation in children. Molecular barcoding with unique molecular identifiers was used for the TCRbeta library. TCRdb fed the PCR reads into MiXCR, producing one record per CDR3 protein. The sample has 300,000 to 350,000 distinct CDR3 sequences, approximately 23% seen once. Sample: PBMCs, mostly from graft donor cells, taken 180 days after TCRalphabeta/CD19-depleted stem cell transplant. Receptors were obtained from a male patient under 18 who had a stem cell transplant for acute lymphoblastic leukemia, so the T cells may come from the graft donor.

This clonotype was detected only a few times. The V and J genes are TRBV5-1 and TRBJ2-7; 8 bases align to TRBD1. Trimming at V came to 3 bases and at J to 3 bases, leaving 8 bases not matched to a gene. Germline V lookup: CDR1 SGHRS, CDR2 YFSETQ. This CDR3 spans 15 amino acids. The CDR3 loop reads CASSSQGRGLYEQYF. CDR3 nucleotide sequence: TGCGCCAGCAGCTCCCAGGGCAGGGGGCTCTACGAGCAGTACTTC.

This clonotype appeared a few times. The chain recombines TRBV7-2 with TRBJ2-7; D is possibly TRBD2 (6 bases). Germline V gene data show CDR1 as SGHTA and CDR2 as FQGNSA. V gave up 3 bases and J gave up 5 bases, with 17 bases separating them. CDR3 length: 15 amino acids. CDR3 coding DNA: TGTGCCAGCAGCTTTACCCGCGGAGGGGCCCACGAGCAGTACTTC. Protein product: CASSFTRGGAHEQYF.

This clonotype was picked up a small number of times. The chain combines TRBV12-3 or TRBV12-4 with TRBJ1-1; D perhaps matches TRBD1 (6 bases). CDR3 length: 17 amino acids. Trimming stripped 5 bases from V and 4 bases from J, with 23 bases between. In DNA form, the CDR3 reads TGTGCCAGCAGTCGTAGGGCAGTACTCAAGGGGGGCACTGAAGCTTTCTTT. It encodes CASSRRAVLKGGTEAFF.

This clonotype was recorded at least ten times. The rearrangement uses TRBV7-9 and TRBJ2-7; 10 bases are a match to TRBD2. The CDR3 runs to 16 residues. In germline, CDR1 is SEHNR, CDR2 FQNEAQ (reference sequence). The J segment lost 4 bases and the V segment lost 5 bases, leaving 11 bases of the junction unmatched. CDR3 coding DNA: TGTGCCAGCAGCAACCTGCGGGGACTAGCGTCGTACGAGCAGTACTTC. Amino acid sequence: CASSNLRGLASYEQYF.

This chain joins TRBV5-1 and TRBJ2-7; TRBD2 matches 13 bases. CDR1 and CDR2 (germline): SGHRS, YFSETQ. The CDR3 extends over 23 amino acids. Unmatched junction bases numbered 28, after V lost 3 bases and J lost 4 bases. In DNA form, the CDR3 reads TGCGCCAGCAGCTCATACCCTACGCTTAAAACTAGCGGGAGGGTCGCTACTAGATACGAGCAGTACTTC. It translates to CASSSYPTLKTSGRVATRYEQYF.

A few counts support this clonotype. The chain joins TRBV5-1 to TRBJ2-3, with 7 positions matching TRBD1. The J segment lost 2 bases and the V segment lost 3 bases, leaving 6 bases of the junction unmatched. From germline, CDR1 is SGHRS and CDR2 YFSETQ. This CDR3 is built from 15 residues. Here the CDR3 DNA reads TGCGCCAGCAGCTCCCACAGGGGCCCCACAGATACGCAGTATTTT. The encoded protein is CASSSHRGPTDTQYF. The full variable domain, rest sourced from reference TRBV5-1 and TRBJ2-3, is KAGVTQTPRYLIKTRGQQVTLSCSPISGHRSVSWYQQTPGQGLQFLFEYFSETQRNKGNFPGRFSGRQFSNSRSEMNVSTLELGDSALYLCASSSHRGPTDTQYFGPGTRLTVL.

V is TRBV4-2 and J is TRBJ2-7; 7 positions agree with TRBD2. Per the germline V gene, CDR1 is LGHNA and CDR2 is YNFKEQ. This CDR3 comprises 18 residues. V gave up 1 base and J gave up 3 bases; unmatched junction bases: 15. CDR3 bases: TGTGCCAGCAGCCAAGTTGGAACCGGCGGGAGTTTAAGCTACGAGCAGTACTTC. It specifies CASSQVGTGGSLSYEQYF.

This clonotype has just a few counts. The chain recombines TRBV7-6 with TRBJ1-6; a possible D gene is TRBD1 (6 bases). CDR3 length equals 14 residues. V was cut by 2 bases and J by 9 bases, with 11 bases left in between. Germline CDR1 is SGHVS and CDR2 is FNYEAQ. In DNA form, the CDR3 reads TGTGCCAGCAGCTTAATAGGGGGTGGTTCACCCCTCCACTTT. Translated, it gives CASSLIGGGSPLHF.

A word on this clonotype: The DNA is omitted, as the CDR3 cannot be located on it reliably, and the CDR3 follows TCRdb's listing. The chain uses TRBV21-1 and TRBJ2-5. TRBV21-1 is a listed pseudogene. The CDR3 is 13 amino acids long, termini counted. The CDR3 region is CASSKVGWGTQYF.

The chain couples TRBV6-2 or TRBV6-3 to TRBJ1-5; D not resolved. Germline assignment: CDR1 MNHEY and CDR2 SVGEGT. The length of the CDR3 is 15 residues. V was trimmed by 2 bases and J by 1 base, leaving 9 bases between them. The CDR3 region has the DNA TGTGCCAGCAGTTACAGGGAAATAAGCAATCAGCCCCAGCATTTT. Translated, it gives CASSYREISNQPQHF.

This clonotype showed up just a few times. CDR3 sequence (DNA): TGCGCCAGCAGTGAGGCACAGGGGACAGGGGGCAATGAGCAGTTCTTC. Translated: CASSEAQGTGGNEQFF. The chain recombines TRBV10-1 with TRBJ2-1, with TRBD1 matching over 11 bases. In germline, CDR1 is WNHNN, CDR2 SYGVQD (reference sequence). V shed 2 bases, J shed 6 bases, and the junction held 6 bases outside the gene matches. The CDR3 is made up of 16 amino acids.

The V and J genes are TRBV7-8 and TRBJ1-5; D is possibly TRBD1 (5 bases). Germline lookup yields CDR1 SGHVS and CDR2 FQNEAQ. This CDR3 region has 17 residues. V lost 1 base to trimming and J lost 4 bases, with 17 bases between them. The CDR3 DNA reads TGTGCCAGCAGCTTAGGTCGGTCAGGGCAAAGAAATCAGCCCCAGCATTTT. This translates into CASSLGRSGQRNQPQHF.